This record covers a single TCR beta chain. Its cognate antigen has yet to be identified. One base away there is no much larger clone; base qualities are not given. These data are taken from a study of blood T cell repertoires in COVID-19 (dated by TCRdb to between 2020 and 2021). Regarding the complete study: Samples from collaborators originated in the United States, Italy and Spain and spanned both the acute and convalescent phases of COVID-19. Where available, HLA class I and class II types were obtained from metadata supplied by the sample provider rather than from assay-based typing. The material from the prospective study consisted of cDNA or gDNA derived from T cells, B-cell-depleted T cells, or PBMCs. The repertoires were made available in a free public database intended to serve as a resource for research on the immune response to SARS-CoV-2. Subjects who had been exposed to COVID-19, were actively infected with it, or had recovered from it provided the deeply sampled blood TCRbeta repertoires that made up the dataset. Nearly every sample came with metadata listing a de-identified subject ID, COVID-19 status, age in years and sex. The samples were drawn from two sources: the first 160 participants of the ongoing ImmuneRACE study, and over 1,000 subjects contributed by 6 global collaborators.

Including the terminal cysteine and phenylalanine, the CDR3 comprises 12 residues. CDR3 DNA is the only sequence kept; it has 36 bases, read in frame from the first base. The V end gives up 8 bases and the J end 7 bases, leaving 6 bases in the junction not matched to a gene. Reading the germline V gene gives CDR1 MNHEY and CDR2 SVGAGI. The immunoSEQ Assay, a bias-controlled multiplex PCR, was used to amplify TCRbeta CDR3 regions from genomic DNA. In the original analysis: The number of nucleated cells in each sample was estimated by amplification of reference gene primers within the assay. Sequence reads were collapsed and filtered to measure the absolute abundance of every unique TCRbeta CDR3 rearrangement. For each sample, productive Simpson clonality was calculated as the square root of Simpson's diversity index over productive rearrangements. As stored in TCRdb, this immuneACCESS dataset retains in-frame rearrangements with V and J assigned. A fraction of the clones does not appear; measured against another copy, unresolved V genes explain less than half of the discrepancy, and the remainder lacks a known reason. V and J calls and clone size come straight from that table; D and trimming were deduced from the DNA. In all, the sample holds about 240,000 clones, and roughly 91% of those were seen once. The ten most abundant clones make up just under 1% of the sample.

The investigation overall reported the following: The quantity of clinical and demographic metadata differed by source and by participant and was supplied without curation.

A second Seattle source provided samples from volunteer blood donors who had recovered from COVID-19. The collaborating institutions used their own protocols to collect whole blood in K2EDTA tubes. For TCRbeta analysis, collaborator samples were shipped as frozen whole blood, as isolated PBMCs, or as DNA extracted from either sample type. Sequenced material: peripheral blood. Recombination connected TRBV6-5 to TRBJ2-7, with 9 bases in between that match TRBD1. This sequence originates from a woman between 40 and 50 years old who had recovered from COVID-19. The CDR3 in this case is CASPGTGWEQYF. The DNA sequence follows: TGTGCCAGCCCCGGGACAGGGTGGGAGCAGTACTTC.